The 13 T cell receptor beta chains below all came from one sample that was sequenced in a study of blood T cells in healthy people across ages. A second PCR of 7 to 11 cycles used a sample-barcoded 5' primer and a J-beta primer mix. MiXCR was run by TCRdb on the 5' RACE reads, yielding one entry per CDR3 protein. The sample lists some 1.5 million distinct CDR3 sequences, 35% to 45% seen once, with under 5% in the top ten. The sequencing sample was made of blood. All receptors come from a young woman in good health.

V and J are TRBV7-2 and TRBJ2-7; TRBD1 might be the D (6 bases). The CDR3 length is 15 residues. From germline, CDR1 is SGHTA and CDR2 FQGNSA. Trimming left V 5 bases short and J 2 bases short, with 16 bases between. CDR3: CASSPSTGPTYEQYF. The DNA for the CDR3 is TGTGCCAGCAGCCCTTCGACAGGCCCGACCTACGAGCAGTACTTC.

In its sample, this clonotype was seen many times. The chain combines TRBV4-3 with TRBJ2-1; 7 bases agree with TRBD1. CDR1 is LGHNA and CDR2 is YSLEER in the germline V gene. V lost 2 bases to trimming and J lost 1 base; unmatched junction nucleotides: 5. CDR3 length equals 16 residues. CDR3 residues: CASSQSPRGSYNEQFF. CDR3 sequence (DNA): TGCGCCAGCAGCCAAAGCCCCAGGGGGTCCTACAATGAGCAGTTCTTC.

The CDR3 DNA reads TGCGCCAGCAGCTTGGCCCCTCCGACAGGGCATGGCTATGGCTACACCTTC. It is translated as CASSLAPPTGHGYGYTF. J is TRBJ1-2 and V is TRBV5-1; 7 bases are shared with TRBD1. This CDR3 has 17 residues. CDR1 is SGHRS, CDR2 YFSETQ, per germline. Losses at the gene ends were 0 bases for V and 4 bases for J; bases not matched to a gene: 12.

This chain links TRBV28 with TRBJ2-5; D gene ambiguous. The CDR3 is 16 residues long. Germline CDR1 reads MDHEN; CDR2 reads SYDVKM. The V gene lost 7 bases and the J gene lost 5 bases, with 23 bases spanning the gap. CDR3 sequence (DNA): TGTGCCAGCAAAACAATCGGACGCAGCCTTGGGGAGACCCAGTACTTC. Its translation: CASKTIGRSLGETQYF.

This sequence joins TRBV21-1 and TRBJ2-7. Judging by the DNA end, TRBJ2-5 fits better; the J call may be wrong. TRBV21-1 is reported as a pseudogene. This CDR3 has 14 amino acids. The CDR3 loop is CASRTDRGKETQYF. The CDR3 DNA follows: TGTGCCAGCAGAACGGATCGGGGAAAAGAGACCCAGTACTTC.

This clonotype showed up just a few times. The chain uses TRBV20-1 and TRBJ2-5; the D gene is possibly TRBD2 (5 bases). The germline V gene encodes CDR1 DFQATT and CDR2 SNEGSKA (reference sequence). The ends were cut back, 3 bases at V and 1 base at J, with 12 bases in the middle. This CDR3 has 14 amino acids. This CDR3 reads CSARDGLTQETQYF. The CDR3 region has the DNA TGCAGTGCTAGGGACGGACTCACCCAAGAGACCCAGTACTTC.

This clonotype is a singleton in its sample. The chain carries TRBV30 and TRBJ1-4; D call uncertain. Germline lookup yields CDR1 GTSNPN and CDR2 SVGIG (reference sequence). V lost 3 bases and J 7 bases, leaving 15 bases between the germline ends. CDR3 size: 14 residues. In DNA, the CDR3 is TGTGCCTGGAGACAGCCTACCTCGCCTGAAAAACTGTTTTTT. Translation gives CAWRQPTSPEKLFF.

A remark on this clonotype: The junction shows a germline mismatch at one end, possibly a read error. V gene TRBV5-6 combines with J gene TRBJ1-5; TRBD1 matches 10 bases. CDR1 is SGHDT and CDR2 is YYEEEE in the germline V gene. The CDR3 has 15 amino acids. In DNA form, the CDR3 reads TGTGCCAACAGCTTGGCCGGGACAGGGGATCAGCCCCAGCATTTT. It codes for CANSLAGTGDQPQHF.

The V and J genes are TRBV11-2 and TRBJ2-7; D perhaps matches TRBD1 (6 bases). The J call may not be correct, given that the DNA end is closer to TRBJ2-5. The CDR3 is made up of 14 amino acids. Germline loops: CDR1 SGHAT, CDR2 FQNNGV. CDR3 amino acids: CASIMGAVEETQYF. For the CDR3, the DNA is TGTGCCAGCATCATGGGGGCAGTCGAAGAGACCCAGTACTTC.

The chain recombines TRBV15 with TRBJ2-7; 7 bases map to TRBD1. The germline V gene encodes CDR1 LNHNV and CDR2 YYDKDF (reference sequence). J was trimmed by 7 bases and V by 3 bases; bases with no gene match: 15. The CDR3 sequence is 16 residues long. In DNA form, the CDR3 reads TGTGCCACCAGCAGTGAATGGACAGGCCCCTACAATGAGCAGTACTTC. Amino acids: CATSSEWTGPYNEQYF.

Note on this clonotype: Mismatch with germline at one junction end may stem from a read error. The chain carries TRBV5-1 and TRBJ2-7, with D possibly being TRBD2 (6 bases). CDR3 length: 14 amino acids. Looked up from germline, CDR1 is SGHRS and CDR2 is YFSETQ. CDR3 sequence: CASSWQGGGYEQYF. DNA of the CDR3: TGTGCCAGCAGCTGGCAGGGAGGTGGCTACGAGCAGTACTTC.

This rearrangement joins TRBV20-1 to TRBJ1-5; 7 nucleotides align to TRBD1. The CDR3 spans 16 residues. V was clipped by 5 bases and J by 2 bases; unmatched bases: 12. From germline, CDR1 is DFQATT and CDR2 SNEGSKA (reference sequence). This CDR3 reads CSARDSGFRGNQPQHF. The CDR3 region has the DNA TGCAGTGCTCGGGACAGCGGATTCAGGGGCAATCAGCCCCAGCATTTT.

In this sample, this clonotype turned up a few times. CDR3 in amino acids: CASSLAGATNLYEQYF. CDR3 in DNA: TGTGCCAGCAGCCTAGCGGGAGCCACAAATCTTTACGAGCAGTACTTC. V and J are TRBV28 and TRBJ2-7, with 10 bases fitting TRBD2. V was pared by 6 bases and J by 4 bases, with 12 bases of the junction left unmatched. Germline V CDR1 and CDR2: MDHEN, SYDVKM. The CDR3 has 16 residues.